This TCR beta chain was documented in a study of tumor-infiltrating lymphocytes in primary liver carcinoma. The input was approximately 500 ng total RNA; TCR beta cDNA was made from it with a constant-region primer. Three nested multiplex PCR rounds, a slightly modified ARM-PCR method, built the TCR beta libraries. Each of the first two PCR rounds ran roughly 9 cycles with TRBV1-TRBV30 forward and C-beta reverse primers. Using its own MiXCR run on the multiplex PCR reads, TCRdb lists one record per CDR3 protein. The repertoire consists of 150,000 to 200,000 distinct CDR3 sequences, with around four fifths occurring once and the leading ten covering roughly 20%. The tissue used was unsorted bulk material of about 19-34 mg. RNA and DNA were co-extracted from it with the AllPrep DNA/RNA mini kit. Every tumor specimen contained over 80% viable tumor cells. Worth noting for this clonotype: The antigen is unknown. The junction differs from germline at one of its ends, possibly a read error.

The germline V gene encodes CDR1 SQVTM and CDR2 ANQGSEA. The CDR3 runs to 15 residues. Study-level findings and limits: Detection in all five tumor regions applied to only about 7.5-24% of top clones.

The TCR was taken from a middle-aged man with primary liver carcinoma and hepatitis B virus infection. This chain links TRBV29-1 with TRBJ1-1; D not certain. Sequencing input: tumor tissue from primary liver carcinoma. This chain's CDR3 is CSVATGWGMNTEVSF. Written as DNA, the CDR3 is TGTAGCGTTGCCACGGGATGGGGAATGAACACTGAAGTTTCCTTT. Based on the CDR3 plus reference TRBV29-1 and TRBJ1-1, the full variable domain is SAVISQKPSRDICQRGTSLTIQCQVDSQVTMMFWYRQQPGQSLTLIATANQGSEATYESGFVIDKFPISRPNLTFSTLTVSNMSPEDSSIYLCSVATGWGMNTEVSFGQGTRLTVV.